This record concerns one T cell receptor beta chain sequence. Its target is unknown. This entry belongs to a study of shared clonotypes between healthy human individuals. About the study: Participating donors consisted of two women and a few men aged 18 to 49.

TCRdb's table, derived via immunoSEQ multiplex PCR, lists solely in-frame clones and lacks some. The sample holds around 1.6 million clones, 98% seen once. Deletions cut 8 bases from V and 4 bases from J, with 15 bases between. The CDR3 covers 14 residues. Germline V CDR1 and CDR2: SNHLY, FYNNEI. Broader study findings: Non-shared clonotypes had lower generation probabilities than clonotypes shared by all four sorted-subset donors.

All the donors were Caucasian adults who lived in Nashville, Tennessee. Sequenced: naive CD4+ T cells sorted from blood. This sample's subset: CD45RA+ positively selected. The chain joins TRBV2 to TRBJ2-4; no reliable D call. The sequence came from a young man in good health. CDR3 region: CASYWTSAKNIQYF. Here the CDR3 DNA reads TGTGCCAGCTATTGGACCTCAGCGAAAAACATTCAGTACTTC.